Presented here are 30 T cell receptor beta chains from one specimen sequenced in a study of T cells expressing NK-cell markers. TCRdb re-called the 5' RACE reads, yielding one record per CDR3 amino acid sequence without DNA. This table holds 500,000 or so distinct CDR3 sequences. Sequencing input: blood T cells: a sorted CD56 or NKG2C T cell subset, CD4+ or CD8+ T cells, or bulk PBMC T cells (not recorded which). These receptors originate from a man aged 18 to 29 in good health.

V is TRBV28 and J is TRBJ1-4; TCRdb lists TRBD1, though no DNA is available to test this call. The CDR3 consists of 15 residues. Germline V lookup: CDR1 MDHEN, CDR2 SYDVKM. The CDR3 loop is CASSSPGQINEKLFF.

The rearrangement links TRBV5-1 to TRBJ2-1; lacking DNA, the TRBD2 call made by TCRdb goes unchecked. Germline V lookup: CDR1 SGHRS, CDR2 YFSETQ. The CDR3 is 16 amino acids. The CDR3 spells CASSLTSGLVDNEQFF.

The J gene is TRBJ1-6, the V gene TRBV6-1; TCRdb selects TRBD1, and the lack of DNA leaves this call unchecked. The CDR3 is 15 residues long. Germline CDR1 reads MNHNS; CDR2 reads SASEGT. This CDR3 reads CASSEAGQVGSPLHF.

CDR3 amino acids: CSARFARDITDTQYF. The chain is built from TRBV20-1 and TRBJ2-3; there is no DNA to check the TCRdb D call of TRBD1. The germline CDR1 and CDR2 sequences are DFQATT and SNEGSKA (reference sequence). This CDR3 has 15 amino acids.

The chain has TRBV12-3 or TRBV12-4 and TRBJ2-3; with no DNA, the TCRdb D assignment of TRBD2 cannot be verified. The CDR3 is 14 amino acids. This CDR3 reads CASSTSGDTDTQYF.

This sequence joins TRBV5-4 and TRBJ2-1; TCRdb names TRBD2, which stays unverified in the absence of DNA. CDR1 is SGHNT and CDR2 is YYREEE in the germline V gene (reference sequence). This CDR3 has 13 residues. Here the CDR3 reads CASSLMSSVEQFF.

The chain couples TRBV2 to TRBJ2-5; absent DNA, TCRdb's TRBD2 call cannot be checked. This CDR3 has 13 residues. CDR1 is SNHLY, CDR2 FYNNEI, per germline. The CDR3 spells CASTWRQQETQYF.

The V gene is TRBV5-1, the J gene TRBJ2-2. The CDR3 consists of 16 residues. CDR1 is SGHRS, CDR2 YFSETQ, per germline. The CDR3 sequence is CASSLAEFRGGGELFF.

The CDR3: CASSGGRAGAQETQYF. The rearrangement links TRBV2 to TRBJ2-5; TCRdb lists TRBD2, though no DNA is available to test this call. CDR1 is SNHLY, CDR2 FYNNEI, per germline. There are 16 residues in the CDR3.

This chain connects TRBV20-1 to TRBJ2-1; TCRdb's assignment of TRBD2 cannot be checked, as there is no DNA. In germline, CDR1 is DFQATT, CDR2 SNEGSKA (reference sequence). CDR3 length equals 17 residues. CDR3 loop: CSATLPSDPGGRNEQFF.

The chain joins TRBV7-2 to TRBJ1-5. This CDR3 contains 14 residues. The germline CDR1 and CDR2 sequences are SGHTA and FQGNSA. CDR3 amino acids: CASSLAGGYQPQHF.

The rearrangement links TRBV29-1 to TRBJ2-5; TCRdb returns TRBD2, unconfirmable since there is no DNA. The CDR3 contains 12 residues. Germline loops: CDR1 SQVTM, CDR2 ANQGSEA. This CDR3 is CSVGPSSETQYF.

This chain links TRBV7-2 with TRBJ2-3. Germline V lookup: CDR1 SGHTA, CDR2 FQGNSA. The CDR3 sequence is 12 residues long. The CDR3 loop is CASRLAGSTQYF.

Here the CDR3 reads CASGDRGWGSSYNEQFF. The chain is built from TRBV11-2 and TRBJ2-1; the D call of TRBD1 rests on TCRdb alone, since no DNA is present to check it. The CDR3 loop spans 17 amino acids. Germline CDR1 is SGHAT and CDR2 is FQNNGV. Variable domain in full (rest from reference TRBV11-2 and TRBJ2-1): EAGVAQSPRYKIIEKRQSVAFWCNPISGHATLYWYQQILGQGPKLLIQFQNNGVVDDSQLPKDRFSAERLKGVDSTLKIQPAKLEDSAVYLCASGDRGWGSSYNEQFFGPGTRLTVL.

V and J are TRBV7-8 and TRBJ2-1; as DNA is missing, the TRBD2 call by TCRdb cannot be tested. Looked up from germline, CDR1 is SGHVS and CDR2 is FQNEAQ. The CDR3 covers 14 residues. This CDR3 is CASSLDPTGRRSFF.

The chain carries TRBV12-3 or TRBV12-4 and TRBJ2-1; TCRdb names TRBD1, which stays unverified in the absence of DNA. CDR3 size: 16 residues. CDR3 residues: CASTLLVWGQYNEQFF.

This chain joins TRBV12-3 or TRBV12-4 and TRBJ1-3. The CDR3 loop spans 17 amino acids. This CDR3 reads CASSLSPRRASGNTIYF.

The chain joins TRBV28 to TRBJ2-1; the TCRdb D gene call, TRBD1, has no DNA to confirm it. The germline gives CDR1 MDHEN, CDR2 SYDVKM. This CDR3 contains 15 residues. The CDR3: CASRDSNGAANEQFF.

This sequence joins TRBV5-1 and TRBJ2-1; the D gene TCRdb calls, TRBD2, cannot be checked with no DNA. The germline gives CDR1 SGHRS, CDR2 YFSETQ. The CDR3 is made up of 17 amino acids. The CDR3 region is CASSSGLAGAGYNEQFF. Full variable domain (missing parts from reference TRBV5-1 and TRBJ2-1): KAGVTQTPRYLIKTRGQQVTLSCSPISGHRSVSWYQQTPGQGLQFLFEYFSETQRNKGNFPGRFSGRQFSNSRSEMNVSTLELGDSALYLCASSSGLAGAGYNEQFFGPGTRLTVL.

CDR3 protein: CASSLGTGDGYTF. The rearrangement links TRBV5-1 to TRBJ1-2; TCRdb selects TRBD1, and the lack of DNA leaves this call unchecked. The germline V gene encodes CDR1 SGHRS and CDR2 YFSETQ. CDR3 size: 13 residues.

The chain combines TRBV5-1 with TRBJ2-1; TCRdb returns TRBD1, unconfirmable since there is no DNA. This CDR3 has 14 amino acids. Germline V gene lookup returns CDR1 SGHRS and CDR2 YFSETQ. CDR3 in amino acids: CASSSTGDVQEQFF.

V usage is TRBV18 and J usage is TRBJ1-3. CDR3 length: 15 amino acids. Germline CDR1 and CDR2: KGHSH and LQKENI. The CDR3 sequence is CASSHSSLSGNTIYF. The entire variable domain, with the rest obtained from reference TRBV18 and TRBJ1-3, is as follows: NAGVMQNPRHLVRRRGQEARLRCSPMKGHSHVYWYRQLPEEGLKFMVYLQKENIIDESGMPKERFSAEFPKEGPSILRIQQVVRGDSAAYFCASSHSSLSGNTIYFGEGSWLTVV.

The genes are TRBV5-1 and TRBJ1-1. The CDR3 contains 14 residues. Germline V gene sequence: CDR1 SGHRS, CDR2 YFSETQ. This CDR3 reads CASRLAILNTEAFF.

This chain joins TRBV7-7 and TRBJ2-7; TCRdb gives TRBD1 as the D gene, but with no DNA this cannot be confirmed. The germline CDR1 and CDR2 sequences are SSHAT and FNYEAQ (reference sequence). The CDR3 sequence is 14 residues long. CDR3 sequence reads: CASSPGGMGYEQYF.

V and J are TRBV7-4 and TRBJ1-1. This CDR3 comprises 16 residues. CDR1 and CDR2 from the germline V gene are SGHVT and SQSDAQ. CDR3 protein: CASSPRCRGLNTEAFF.

This chain links TRBV7-9 with TRBJ2-1; without DNA, the TCRdb call of TRBD1 cannot be checked. The CDR3 loop spans 13 amino acids. The V gene's germline CDR1 is SEHNR and CDR2 FQNEAQ (reference sequence). CDR3 sequence: CASSPGTVNEQFF.

The V call is TRBV5-5, the J call TRBJ1-2; TCRdb's D call of TRBD1 is untestable without DNA. The germline V gene has CDR1 SGHKS and CDR2 YYEKEE (reference sequence). The CDR3 covers 15 residues. This chain's CDR3 is CASGILWTGDYGYTF.

This chain joins TRBV6-1 and TRBJ2-2; checking the TCRdb D call of TRBD1 is not possible without DNA. The germline CDR1 and CDR2 sequences are MNHNS and SASEGT. The CDR3 sequence is 15 residues long. The chain's CDR3 is CASSAWGFDTGELFF.

The chain carries TRBV6-2 or TRBV6-3 and TRBJ2-1; TCRdb's D gene call, TRBD1, goes unchecked for lack of DNA. Germline assignment: CDR1 MNHEY and CDR2 SVGEGT. There are 13 residues in the CDR3. Here the CDR3 reads CASNGQGVNEQFF.

The rearrangement uses TRBV7-9 and TRBJ2-1. The CDR3 is 12 amino acids. Germline V gives CDR1 SEHNR, CDR2 FQNEAQ (reference sequence). CDR3 in amino acids: CASSLAEGARFF.